The 9 T cell receptor beta chains presented below share a single source sample, sequenced in a study of response to subunit inactivated influenza vaccine. MiXCR was run by TCRdb on the RT-PCR reads, yielding one entry per CDR3 protein. The table lists 490,000 or so distinct CDR3 sequences, around 8% of them singletons, with roughly 13% in the top ten. This material consisted of PBMCs from blood, taken about 23 months after vaccination. The receptors originated from a man between 50 and 75 years old who received an inactivated influenza vaccine.

In its sample, this clonotype was seen many times. This chain links TRBV7-2 with TRBJ2-7; no definite D call. Trimming stripped 1 base from V and 6 bases from J, with 10 bases between. The germline gives CDR1 SGHTA, CDR2 FQGNSA. This CDR3 region has 13 residues. CDR3 sequence: CASSLDDISEQYF. Here the CDR3 DNA reads TGTGCCAGCAGCTTAGATGACATCTCCGAGCAGTACTTC.

This chain connects TRBV7-2 to TRBJ2-7; TRBD1 matches 9 bases. The CDR3 is 17 amino acids. Looked up from germline, CDR1 is SGHTA and CDR2 is FQGNSA. J was trimmed by 2 bases and V by 2 bases; bases with no gene match: 10. The DNA of the CDR3 is TGTGCCAGCAGCTTAAAAGCCCCGGGACAGGGCACCTACGAGCAGTACTTC. It encodes CASSLKAPGQGTYEQYF.

This clonotype was found many times. This sequence joins TRBV7-2 and TRBJ1-4; possible D gene TRBD1, 6 bases. With 5 bases removed from V and 8 bases from J, the gap between germline ends came to 12 bases. The germline V gene encodes CDR1 SGHTA and CDR2 FQGNSA. This CDR3 is 13 amino acids long. CDR3 amino acids: CASSLMTGEKLFF. In DNA, the CDR3 is TGTGCCAGCAGCCTAATGACAGGAGAAAAACTGTTTTTT.

This clonotype came up many times. The chain combines TRBV18 with TRBJ1-3, with TRBD1 matching over 8 bases. CDR1 is KGHSH, CDR2 LQKENI, per germline. The CDR3 runs to 16 residues. V dropped 2 bases and J dropped 1; count of bases not matched to a gene: 4. This CDR3 is CASSPTGGVSGNTIYF. DNA for the CDR3: TGTGCCAGCTCACCAACAGGGGGAGTTTCTGGAAACACCATATATTTT.

This clonotype appeared many times. The V call is TRBV20-1, the J call TRBJ1-2; 12 bases align to TRBD1. Trimming removed 3 bases from V and 8 bases from J; junction bases left unmatched: 10. Looked up from germline, CDR1 is DFQATT and CDR2 is SNEGSKA (reference sequence). The CDR3 length is 15 residues. The CDR3 DNA is TGCAGTGCTAGTCTCCGGGACAGGGGGCTGGAGGGCTACACCTTC. Amino acid sequence: CSASLRDRGLEGYTF.

This clonotype was picked up many times. The J gene is TRBJ2-2, the V gene TRBV29-1; 8 bases line up with TRBD1. The length of the CDR3 is 13 residues. Trimming took 5 bases from V and 4 from J; bases not matched to a gene: 3. Germline CDR1 SQVTM, CDR2 ANQGSEA. The CDR3 loop is CSVRQGLTGELFF. The DNA of the CDR3 is TGCAGCGTTAGACAGGGGCTCACCGGGGAGCTGTTTTTT.

This clonotype came up a few times. This chain links TRBV20-1 with TRBJ1-2; possible D gene TRBD1, 6 bases. Germline V gives CDR1 DFQATT, CDR2 SNEGSKA (reference sequence). The CDR3 sequence is 15 residues long. With 0 bases removed from V and 4 bases from J, the gap between germline ends came to 15 bases. In nucleotides, the CDR3 is TGCAGTGCTAGAGAGGGCGGAGGGGGAGGCTATGGCTACACCTTC. Translated, it gives CSAREGGGGGYGYTF.

Points on this clonotype: A much larger clone differs from this one at a single base, so this may be a read error. The chain joins TRBV20-1 to TRBJ2-2, with D hard to call. This CDR3 is built from 13 residues. Germline loops: CDR1 DFQATT, CDR2 SNEGSKA (reference sequence). Trimming pared 6 bases from V and 7 bases from J, leaving 15 bases between. CDR3 bases: TGCAGTGCGTGGTCAGATACTTACGGGGAGCTGTTTTTT. It is translated as CSAWSDTYGELFF.

This chain joins TRBV10-3 and TRBJ2-5, with 7 bases matching TRBD2. Germline assignment: CDR1 ENHRY and CDR2 SYGVKD. The CDR3 extends over 15 amino acids. With 8 bases clipped from V and 5 bases from J, the junction kept 14 bases outside the gene matches. The CDR3 nucleotides read TGTGCCATCGGCGGAGCGGGCGGGAGTGGGGAGACCCAGTACTTC. Amino acid sequence: CAIGGAGGSGETQYF.